Presented here are 5 T cell receptor beta chains from one specimen sequenced in a study of cytomegalovirus exposure and HLA in healthy donors. PCR employed 60 Vbeta and 13 Jbeta primers. Produced via immunoSEQ multiplex PCR; TCRdb's table is partial and in-frame only. The sample lists about 170,000 clones, approximately 80% occurring once. Input material: PBMCs. The receptors were gathered from a boy between 2 and 10 years old in good health and CMV-seronegative.

This chain joins TRBV6-6 and TRBJ1-5; TRBD1 is a possible D gene (5 bases). CDR3 length: 13 residues. V was shortened by 2 bases and J by 7 bases, with 9 bases between the two germline ends. CDR1 and CDR2 from the germline V gene are MNHNY and SVGAGI (reference sequence). In DNA form, the CDR3 reads TGTGCCAGCAGTTACGGGGGGGGACAGCCCCAGCATTTT. Amino acids: CASSYGGGQPQHF.

The chain uses TRBV6-5 and TRBJ2-4; the match to TRBD1 covers 8 bases. This CDR3 has 15 residues. Looked up from germline, CDR1 is MNHEY and CDR2 is SVGAGI. Unmatched junction bases numbered 3, after V lost 0 bases and J lost 5 bases. As DNA, the CDR3 is TGTGCCAGCAGTTACTCGACAGGGGAGGAAAACATTCAGTACTTC. This translates into CASSYSTGEENIQYF.

The chain joins TRBV2 to TRBJ1-2; no definite D call. The CDR3 contains 12 residues. The V and J ends lost 5 bases and 7 bases respectively, with 11 bases between them. Germline CDR1 SNHLY, CDR2 FYNNEI. CDR3 DNA: TGTGCCAGCAGTCCCGACGGAGGTGGCTACACCTTC. Translated: CASSPDGGGYTF.

This sequence joins TRBV7-2 and TRBJ2-2; D is possibly TRBD1 (6 bases). The CDR3 runs to 15 residues. The V and J ends lost 2 bases and 5 bases respectively, with 12 bases between them. Germline CDR1 and CDR2: SGHTA and FQGNSA. CDR3 nucleotide sequence: TGTGCCAGCAGCTTATTGCAGGGGACGACCGGGGAGCTGTTTTTT. Its translation is CASSLLQGTTGELFF. Full variable domain (outside the CDR3, taken from reference TRBV7-2 and TRBJ2-2): GAGVSQSPSNKVTEKGKDVELRCDPISGHTALYWYRQSLGQGLEFLIYFQGNSAPDKSGLPSDRFSAERTGGSVSTLTIQRTQQEDSAVYLCASSLLQGTTGELFFGEGSRLTVL.

This clone was observed a few times. This chain joins TRBV18 and TRBJ1-1; 8 bases are shared with TRBD1. After removal of 5 bases from V and 1 base from J, the junction contained 12 bases not matched to a gene. From germline, CDR1 is KGHSH and CDR2 LQKENI. This CDR3 spans 17 amino acids. This CDR3 reads CASSGTGQGGRNTEAFF. The CDR3 DNA reads TGTGCCAGCTCAGGGACCGGACAGGGAGGTCGGAACACTGAAGCTTTCTTT.